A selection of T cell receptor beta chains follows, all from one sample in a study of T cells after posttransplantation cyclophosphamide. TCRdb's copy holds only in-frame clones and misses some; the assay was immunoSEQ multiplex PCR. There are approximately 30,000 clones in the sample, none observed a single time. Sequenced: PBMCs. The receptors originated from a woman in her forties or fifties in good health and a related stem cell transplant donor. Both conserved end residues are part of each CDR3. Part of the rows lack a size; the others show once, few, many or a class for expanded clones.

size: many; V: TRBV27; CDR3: CASSPTGVITNEKLFF
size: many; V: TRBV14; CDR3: CASSQDRNYGYTF
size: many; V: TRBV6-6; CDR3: CASSGVNQPQHF
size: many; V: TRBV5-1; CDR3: CASSFSGRGTDTQYF
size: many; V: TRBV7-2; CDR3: CASSFPTSGRALDYEQYF
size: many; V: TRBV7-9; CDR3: CASSRIRGLGTGELFF
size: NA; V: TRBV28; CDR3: CASRGTAQETQYF
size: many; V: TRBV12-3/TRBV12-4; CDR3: CASSPLGGAEAFF
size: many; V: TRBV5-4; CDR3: CASSRGTEHNEQFF
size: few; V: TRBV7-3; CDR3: CASSPGTSGNREETQYF
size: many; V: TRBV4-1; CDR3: CASSIAGVFIDTQYF
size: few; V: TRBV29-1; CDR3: CSGWGQGGTDTQYF
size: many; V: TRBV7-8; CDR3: CASSQPSSPGLAGRNEQFF
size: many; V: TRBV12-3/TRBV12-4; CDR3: CASSLGTPSIYEQYF
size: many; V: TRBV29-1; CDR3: CSGEGGSSYNEQFF
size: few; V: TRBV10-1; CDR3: CASSDPPRQGAEETQYF